The 16 T cell receptor beta chains presented below share a single source sample, sequenced in a study of regulatory T cells in long-lasting Graves disease. Time point defined: persistent/refractory GD, antithyroid drugs over 5 years with positive TRAb. PBMCs were the source of the RNA used for TCR sequencing. With iRepertoire HTBI primers and Arm-PCR of CDR3 regions, TCR beta libraries were built. TCRdb itself ran the multiplex PCR reads through MiXCR, one entry per CDR3 protein. The top ten hold about 20% of the sample, which has fewer than 400,000 distinct CDR3 sequences, roughly 20% seen once. The sequencing used peripheral blood mononuclear cells (PBMCs), collected when the disease was refractory, from a patient treated with antithyroid drugs. Receptor source: a female donor with Graves disease.

J is TRBJ1-1 and V is TRBV6-5; no clear D. The CDR3 is 14 amino acids. V was pared by 0 bases and J by 0 bases, with 5 bases between. The germline gives CDR1 MNHEY, CDR2 SVGAGI. Here the CDR3 reads CASSYSTMNTEAFF. The CDR3, as DNA: TGTGCCAGCAGTTACTCGACTATGAACACTGAAGCTTTCTTT.

CDR3 sequence (DNA): TGTGCCAGCAGCCCCACCCTTAAGCAGGGGACCTACACTGAAGCTTTCTTT. Residues: CASSPTLKQGTYTEAFF. The V and J genes are TRBV7-9 and TRBJ1-1; a weak D match, TRBD1 (6 bases). Deletions cut 5 bases from V and 3 bases from J, with 22 bases between. Germline V gene data show CDR1 as SEHNR and CDR2 as FQNEAQ (reference sequence). The CDR3 covers 17 residues.

This clonotype was observed a few times. The chain carries TRBV7-6 and TRBJ2-1, with 10 bases identical to TRBD2. V trimming: 2 bases; J trimming: 4 bases; junction bases outside the gene matches: 17. CDR1 SGHVS and CDR2 FNYEAQ come from the germline V gene. The CDR3 loop spans 20 amino acids. In nucleotides, the CDR3 is TGTGCCAGCAGCTTAAATAGAGGCCTCCTAGCGGGAGCCCCATACAATGAGCAGTTCTTC. Encoded protein: CASSLNRGLLAGAPYNEQFF.

This clonotype was detected only a few times. The chain is built from TRBV27 and TRBJ2-7; tentative D call: TRBD2 (5 bases). The V end was cut by 5 bases, the J end by 2 bases, with 13 bases between. Per the germline V gene, CDR1 is MNHEY and CDR2 is SMNVEV (reference sequence). The CDR3 totals 14 residues. In DNA form, the CDR3 reads TGTGCCAGCAGTCGGACTCCTGGCCCCTACGAGCAGTACTTC. Its translation: CASSRTPGPYEQYF.

This clonotype was recorded many times. The chain employs TRBV12-3 or TRBV12-4 and TRBJ2-2; D assignment may be TRBD1 or TRBD2 (5 bases each). The CDR3 covers 15 residues. Trimming stripped 9 bases from V and 5 bases from J, with 19 bases between. CDR3 sequence: CASTRMTWGTGELFF. The CDR3 DNA sequence: TGTGCCAGTACCCGCATGACCTGGGGGACCGGGGAGCTGTTTTTT.

This clonotype was found many times. V and J are TRBV28 and TRBJ2-7; D unclear. The CDR3 runs to 13 residues. Germline V CDR1 and CDR2: MDHEN, SYDVKM. The V gene lost 3 bases and the J gene lost 3 bases, with 9 bases spanning the gap. CDR3 DNA sequence: TGTGCCAGCAGTTTTGGCAGAAACTACGAGCAGTACTTC. It is translated as CASSFGRNYEQYF. The full variable domain, rest sourced from reference TRBV28 and TRBJ2-7, is DVKVTQSSRYLVKRTGEKVFLECVQDMDHENMFWYRQDPGLGLRLIYFSYDVKMKEKGDIPEGYSVSREKKERFSLILESASTNQTSMYLCASSFGRNYEQYFGPGTRLTVT.

The V call is TRBV7-9, the J call TRBJ2-7; 7 bases line up with TRBD1. The V and J ends lost 3 bases and 5 bases, in that order; junction bases with no gene match: 13. CDR1 and CDR2 (germline): SEHNR, FQNEAQ (reference sequence). The CDR3 sequence is 16 residues long. CDR3 DNA sequence: TGTGCCAGCAGCTTCGGACAGGTATTCGGATTAGACGAGCAGTACTTC. Translating it yields CASSFGQVFGLDEQYF.

This clonotype came up many times. The chain carries TRBV12-3 or TRBV12-4 and TRBJ2-5, with a weak D call TRBD2 (5 bases). V was trimmed by 3 bases and J by 5 bases, leaving 19 bases between them. This CDR3 has 16 amino acids. CDR3 region: CASSFEARAVSETQYF. As DNA, the CDR3 is TGTGCCAGCAGTTTCGAGGCGAGGGCGGTCTCGGAGACCCAGTACTTC.

V gene TRBV15 combines with J gene TRBJ2-1; D is uncertain. This CDR3 has 12 amino acids. The germline V gene encodes CDR1 LNHNV and CDR2 YYDKDF (reference sequence). V dropped 8 bases and J dropped 8 bases, with 13 bases sitting between them. CDR3 amino acids: CATSRIEDEQFF. For the CDR3, the DNA is TGTGCCACCTCCCGGATCGAGGATGAGCAGTTCTTC.

This clonotype was recorded at least ten times. The V gene is TRBV3-1, the J gene TRBJ1-4; D is ambiguous. Trimming removed 4 bases at V and 5 bases at J, with 8 bases between. Germline V gene sequence: CDR1 LGHDT, CDR2 YNNKEL (reference sequence). The CDR3 consists of 13 residues. CDR3 residues: CASSLETNEKLFF. The CDR3 nucleotides read TGTGCCAGCAGCCTAGAAACAAATGAAAAACTGTTTTTT.

The chain couples TRBV18 to TRBJ1-2; 7 bases align to TRBD1. Looked up from germline, CDR1 is KGHSH and CDR2 is LQKENI. The CDR3 consists of 15 residues. With V trimmed by 3 bases and J by 4 bases, 8 bases remained unmatched. For the CDR3, the DNA is TGTGCCAGCTCACCGCCGGGACAGACATTCTATGGCTACACCTTC. Amino acids: CASSPPGQTFYGYTF.

In this sample, this clonotype turned up many times. This chain links TRBV9 with TRBJ1-2; perhaps TRBD1 as D (6 bases). Germline V gives CDR1 SGDLS, CDR2 YYNGEE. Trimming pared 0 bases from V and 4 bases from J, leaving 13 bases between. CDR3 length: 15 residues. This chain's CDR3 is CASSVEGGLSYGYTF. CDR3 nucleotide sequence: TGTGCCAGCAGCGTAGAGGGGGGACTAAGCTATGGCTACACCTTC.

There are many counts of this clonotype. The J gene is TRBJ2-2, the V gene TRBV2; the D gene is possibly TRBD2 (6 bases). Trimming cost V 6 bases and J 3 bases, with 11 bases left between them. The CDR3 loop spans 14 amino acids. Germline loops: CDR1 SNHLY, CDR2 FYNNEI. This CDR3 is CASRAGDYTGELFF. For the CDR3, the DNA is TGTGCCAGCAGGGCCGGGGACTACACCGGGGAGCTGTTTTTT. Full variable domain (missing parts from reference TRBV2 and TRBJ2-2): EPEVTQTPSHQVTQMGQEVILRCVPISNHLYFYWYRQILGQKVEFLVSFYNNEISEKSEIFDDQFSVERPDGSNFTLKIRSTKLEDSAMYFCASRAGDYTGELFFGEGSRLTVL.

The chain recombines TRBV7-9 with TRBJ2-4; 7 bases map to TRBD1. The CDR3 is made up of 14 amino acids. CDR1 is SEHNR, CDR2 FQNEAQ, per germline (reference sequence). V was pared by 5 bases and J by 8 bases, with 9 bases of the junction left unmatched. CDR3 nucleotides: TGTGCCAGCAGCCGCCCAGGAGACAGGGACATTCAGTACTTC. It specifies CASSRPGDRDIQYF.

This clonotype was recorded at least ten times. The V call is TRBV30, the J call TRBJ1-5; TRBD1 matches at 10 bases. The ends lost 1 base at V and 9 bases at J; junction bases unmatched: 3. The CDR3 sequence is 13 residues long. Germline CDR1 is GTSNPN and CDR2 is SVGIG (reference sequence). The CDR3 reads CAWSGQGARPQHF. CDR3 in DNA: TGTGCCTGGAGTGGACAGGGGGCCAGGCCCCAGCATTTT. The full variable domain, with the rest looked up from reference TRBV30 and TRBJ1-5, is SQTIHQWPATLVQPVGSPLSLECTVEGTSNPNLYWYRQAAGRGLQLLFYSVGIGQISSEVPQNLSASRPQDRQFILSSKKLLLSDSGFYLCAWSGQGARPQHFGDGTRLSIL.

This clonotype was detected only a few times. The chain combines TRBV28 with TRBJ2-1, with a tentative D call TRBD1 (5 bases). The V end was cut by 6 bases, the J end by 9 bases, with 18 bases between. From germline, CDR1 is MDHEN and CDR2 SYDVKM. The CDR3 spans 14 residues. As DNA, the CDR3 is TGTGCCAGCAGAACTATTAACAGGTTTGCTGAGCAGTTCTTC. This codes for CASRTINRFAEQFF.